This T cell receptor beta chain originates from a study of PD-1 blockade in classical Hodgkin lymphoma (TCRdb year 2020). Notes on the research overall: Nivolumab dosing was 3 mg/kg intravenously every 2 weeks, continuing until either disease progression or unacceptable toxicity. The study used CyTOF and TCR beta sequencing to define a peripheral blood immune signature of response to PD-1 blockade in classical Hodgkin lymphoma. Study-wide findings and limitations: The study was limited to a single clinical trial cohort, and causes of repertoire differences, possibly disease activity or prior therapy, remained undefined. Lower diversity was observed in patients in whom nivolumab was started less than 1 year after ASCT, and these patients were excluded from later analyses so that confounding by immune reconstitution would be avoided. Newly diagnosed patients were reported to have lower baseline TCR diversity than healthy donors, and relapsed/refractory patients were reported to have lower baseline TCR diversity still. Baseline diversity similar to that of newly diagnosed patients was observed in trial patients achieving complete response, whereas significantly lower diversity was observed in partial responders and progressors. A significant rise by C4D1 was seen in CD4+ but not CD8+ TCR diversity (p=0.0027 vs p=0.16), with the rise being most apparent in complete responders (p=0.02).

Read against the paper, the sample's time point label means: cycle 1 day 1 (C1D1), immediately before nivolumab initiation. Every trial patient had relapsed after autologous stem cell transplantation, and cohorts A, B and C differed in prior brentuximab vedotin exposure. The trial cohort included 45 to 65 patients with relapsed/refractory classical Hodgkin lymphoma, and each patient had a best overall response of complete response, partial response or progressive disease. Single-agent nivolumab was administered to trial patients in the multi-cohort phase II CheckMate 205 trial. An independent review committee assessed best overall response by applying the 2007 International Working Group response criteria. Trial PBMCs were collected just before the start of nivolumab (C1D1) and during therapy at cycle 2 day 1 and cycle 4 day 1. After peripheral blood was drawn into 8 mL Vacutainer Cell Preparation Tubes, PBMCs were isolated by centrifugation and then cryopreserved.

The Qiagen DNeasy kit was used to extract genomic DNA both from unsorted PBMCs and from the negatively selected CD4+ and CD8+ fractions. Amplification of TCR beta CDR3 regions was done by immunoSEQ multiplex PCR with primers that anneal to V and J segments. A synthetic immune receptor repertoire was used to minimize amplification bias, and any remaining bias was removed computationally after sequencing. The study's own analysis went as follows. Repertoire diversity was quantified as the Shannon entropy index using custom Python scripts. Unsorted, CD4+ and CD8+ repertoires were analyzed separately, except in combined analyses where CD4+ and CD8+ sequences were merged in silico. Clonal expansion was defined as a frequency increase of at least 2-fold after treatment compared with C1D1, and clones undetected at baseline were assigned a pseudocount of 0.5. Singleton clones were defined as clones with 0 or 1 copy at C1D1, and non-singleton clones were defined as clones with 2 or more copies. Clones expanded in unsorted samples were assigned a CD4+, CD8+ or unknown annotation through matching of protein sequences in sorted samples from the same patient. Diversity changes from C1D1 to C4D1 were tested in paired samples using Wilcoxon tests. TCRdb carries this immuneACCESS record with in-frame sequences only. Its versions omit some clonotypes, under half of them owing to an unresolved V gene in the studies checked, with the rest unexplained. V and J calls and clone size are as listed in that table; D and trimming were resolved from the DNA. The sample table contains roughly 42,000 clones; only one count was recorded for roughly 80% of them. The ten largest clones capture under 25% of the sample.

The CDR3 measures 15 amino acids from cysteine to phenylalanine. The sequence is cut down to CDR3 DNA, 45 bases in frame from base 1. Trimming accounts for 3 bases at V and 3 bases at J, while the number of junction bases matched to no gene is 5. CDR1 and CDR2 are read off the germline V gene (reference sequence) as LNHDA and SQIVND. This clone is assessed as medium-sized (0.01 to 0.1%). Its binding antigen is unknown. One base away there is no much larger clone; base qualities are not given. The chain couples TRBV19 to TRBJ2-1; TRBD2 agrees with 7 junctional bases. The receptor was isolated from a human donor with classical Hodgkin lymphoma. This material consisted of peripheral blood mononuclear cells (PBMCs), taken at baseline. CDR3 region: CASSMSLAVYNEQFF. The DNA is TGTGCCAGTAGTATGAGTCTAGCGGTCTACAATGAGCAGTTCTTC.